Each of the 8 T cell receptor beta chains below was sequenced from the same sample in a study of T-cell reconstitution after alpha-beta-depleted transplantation in children. Construction of the TCRbeta library involved unique molecular identifiers. TCRdb re-called the PCR reads through MiXCR, storing one row per CDR3 protein. Counted here are about 420,000 distinct CDR3 sequences, around 9.9% occurring once; the ten biggest clones make up 5% to 6.5%. This specimen was PBMCs from the stem cell graft donor, taken from the stem cell graft. The source is a human donor who donated a stem cell graft to a child with acute myeloid leukemia.

The chain is built from TRBV15 and TRBJ1-1; the D gene is possibly TRBD1 (5 bases). Germline values: CDR1 LNHNV, CDR2 YYDKDF (reference sequence). CDR3 size: 14 residues. Trimming left V 1 base short and J 1 base short, with 7 bases between. As DNA, the CDR3 is TGTGCCACCAGCAGAGGGAGGGGGAACACTGAAGCTTTCTTT. This encodes CATSRGRGNTEAFF.

Notes on this clonotype: A read error may produce the germline difference seen at one junction end. The chain carries TRBV6-5 and TRBJ1-1; D remains ambiguous. CDR1 is MNHEY and CDR2 is SVGAGI in the germline V gene. CDR3 size: 15 residues. As DNA, the CDR3 is TGTGCCATCAGTTCTTCCCATCGGGCCAACACTGAAGCTTTCTTT. This gives the protein CAISSSHRANTEAFF.

This clonotype was counted only a few times. The rearrangement links TRBV4-1 to TRBJ2-1; no firm D call. Trimming pared 1 base from V and 8 bases from J, leaving 15 bases between. From germline, CDR1 is MGHRA and CDR2 YSYEKL. The CDR3 runs to 15 residues. The CDR3 nucleotides are TGCGCCAGCAGCCAAGTGAAGCGCCCCTTCGATGAGCAGTTCTTC. Residues: CASSQVKRPFDEQFF.

The chain recombines TRBV6-1 with TRBJ2-1; D gene unclear. The V gene lost 7 bases and the J gene lost 0 bases, with 13 bases spanning the gap. CDR1 is MNHNS and CDR2 is SASEGT in the germline V gene. The CDR3 contains 15 residues. CDR3 bases: TGTGCCAGCACTCTGGGGTTGAGCTCCTACAATGAGCAGTTCTTC. Protein: CASTLGLSSYNEQFF.

This clonotype was detected a few times. This chain joins TRBV10-3 and TRBJ2-4; D gene ambiguous. The CDR3 has 15 amino acids. Trimming shortened V by 3 bases and J by 1 base, and 10 bases separated the two germline ends. From germline, CDR1 is ENHRY and CDR2 SYGVKD. The DNA of the CDR3 is TGTGCCATCAGTGAAGGGATTGTGGCCAAAAACATTCAGTACTTC. Protein: CAISEGIVAKNIQYF.

Many counts were recorded for this clonotype. The rearrangement joins TRBV5-1 to TRBJ2-3; no reliable D call. The CDR3 is 14 residues long. Germline loops: CDR1 SGHRS, CDR2 YFSETQ. V was clipped by 0 bases and J by 2 bases, with 7 bases between them. DNA of the CDR3: TGCGCCAGCAGCTTGGCCAGCCCCACAGATACGCAGTATTTT. Its translation is CASSLASPTDTQYF.

This chain links TRBV2 with TRBJ1-5; D might be TRBD1 (6 bases). Per germline, CDR1 SNHLY and CDR2 FYNNEI. This CDR3 comprises 15 residues. Trimming stripped 7 bases from V and 0 bases from J, with 13 bases between. The CDR3 DNA reads as TGTGCCAGCACCGCGGACAGAAATAGCAATCAGCCCCAGCATTTT. The encoded protein is CASTADRNSNQPQHF. Full variable domain (outside the CDR3, taken from reference TRBV2 and TRBJ1-5): EPEVTQTPSHQVTQMGQEVILRCVPISNHLYFYWYRQILGQKVEFLVSFYNNEISEKSEIFDDQFSVERPDGSNFTLKIRSTKLEDSAMYFCASTADRNSNQPQHFGDGTRLSIL.

This clonotype occurred a few times. The V and J genes are TRBV20-1 and TRBJ2-3, with D possibly TRBD2 on 6 matching bases. V lost 4 bases and J 3 bases, leaving 17 bases between the germline ends. The germline V gene has CDR1 DFQATT and CDR2 SNEGSKA (reference sequence). This CDR3 is built from 15 residues. The CDR3 DNA reads as TGCAGTGCTATCGGGACTCTATGGGAAACAGATACGCAGTATTTT. Translating it yields CSAIGTLWETDTQYF.